This T cell receptor beta chain emerged from a study of OX40 agonist ivuxolimab in advanced cancers. Study information: Patients receiving dose escalation had hepatocellular carcinoma, melanoma, renal cell or head and neck cancer. The study reported partial responses in three patients: one hepatocellular carcinoma, two cutaneous melanoma.

Some clones are missing from TCRdb's copy, which holds only in-frame ones; the method was immunoSEQ multiplex PCR. The data show tens of thousands of clones, 70% to 90% seen once. It was autoimmune disease history or systemic immunosuppression that excluded patients. Blood specimens came from baseline, cycle 4 day 1, and cycle 7 day 1. This clone was detected only a few times. This TCR came from an adult with an advanced solid tumor such as melanoma, head and neck, liver or kidney cancer. The sample in question was CD4+ or CD8+ T cells sorted from blood, obtained in a trial of the OX40 agonist ivuxolimab.

CDR3 amino acids: CACARGNNSPLHF. DNA of the CDR3: TGTGCCTGCGCCAGGGGGAATAATTCACCCCTCCACTTT. The chain combines TRBV6-1 with TRBJ1-6; 7 bases line up with TRBD1. CDR1 is MNHNS, CDR2 SASEGT, per germline. Trimming cost V 11 bases and J 5 bases; bases outside gene matches: 6. CDR3 length equals 13 residues.